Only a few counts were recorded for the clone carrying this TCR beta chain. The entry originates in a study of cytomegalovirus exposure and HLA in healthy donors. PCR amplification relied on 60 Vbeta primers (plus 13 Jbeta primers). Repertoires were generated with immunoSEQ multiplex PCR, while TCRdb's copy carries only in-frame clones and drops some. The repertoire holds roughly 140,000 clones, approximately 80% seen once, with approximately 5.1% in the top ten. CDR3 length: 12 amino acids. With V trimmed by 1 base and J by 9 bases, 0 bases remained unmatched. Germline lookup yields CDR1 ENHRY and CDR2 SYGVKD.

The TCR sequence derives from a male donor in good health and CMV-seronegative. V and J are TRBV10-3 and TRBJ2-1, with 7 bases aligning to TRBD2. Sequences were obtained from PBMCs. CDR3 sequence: CAISEWTSEQFF. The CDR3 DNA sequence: TGTGCCATCAGTGAGTGGACTAGTGAGCAGTTCTTC.